This T cell receptor (beta chain) was identified during a study of shared clonotypes between healthy human individuals. Per germline, CDR1 SGDLS and CDR2 YYNGEE. The CDR3 is 16 residues long. Trimming took 0 bases from V and 4 from J, leaving 15 bases between them. Using immunoSEQ multiplex PCR, the repertoire was profiled, and TCRdb retains in-frame clones only, with some absent. This sample has some 2,400,000 clones; 95% occur once, and the top ten carry roughly 0.13%. The chain couples TRBV9 to TRBJ2-3; maybe TRBD1 (6 bases). Source material: naive CD4+ T cells sorted from blood. Specified subset: CD45RA+ positively selected. The clonotype originates from a man aged 18 to 30 in good health. The CDR3 protein is CASSVALDPGADTQYF. The CDR3 nucleotides read TGTGCCAGCAGCGTAGCTTTGGACCCAGGGGCAGATACGCAGTATTTT.